What follows are 27 T cell receptor beta chains derived from one specimen sequenced in a study. MiXCR, applied by TCRdb to the reads, yields one record per CDR3 protein. The sample contains approximately 1,800 distinct CDR3 sequences, 25% to 30% of which appear only once. Material: CD8+ T cells (not recorded whether cultured). The receptors shown here come from a female donor.

As regards this clonotype: An end of the junction differs from the germline gene, which may be a read error. This chain joins TRBV9 and TRBJ1-6, with a weak D call TRBD1 (5 bases). CDR1 SGDLS and CDR2 YYNGEE come from the germline V gene. This CDR3 has 14 residues. The CDR3 sequence: CANSVRDWGSPPHF. CDR3 coding DNA: TGTGCCAACAGCGTCAGGGATTGGGGTTCACCCCCCCACTTT.

Of note for this clonotype: One end of the junction fails to match germline, which may point to a read error. The CDR3 coding sequence is TGTGCCAGCAGTGTAGACAGCAATGGGCAGTTCTTC. It specifies CASSVDSNGQFF. V gene TRBV6-2 or TRBV6-3 combines with J gene TRBJ2-1; possible D gene TRBD1, 5 bases. The CDR3 is made up of 12 amino acids. The V gene's germline CDR1 is MNHEY and CDR2 SVGEGT.

The chain carries TRBV15 and TRBJ2-2; TRBD2 matches 8 bases. The V gene's germline CDR1 is LNHNV and CDR2 YYDKDF (reference sequence). This CDR3 is 17 amino acids long. With V trimmed by 0 bases and J by 6 bases, 9 bases remained unmatched. CDR3 nucleotide sequence: TGTGCCACCAGCAGAGATTGGGCTGGCGGGAGGTCCGGGGAGCTGTTTTTT. Its translation is CATSRDWAGGRSGELFF.

By sample share, this clonotype is medium-sized. The genes are TRBV27 and TRBJ2-2; maybe TRBD2 (5 bases). The V end was cut by 3 bases, the J end by 6 bases, with 8 bases between. The CDR3 is 13 residues long. Germline V gene data show CDR1 as MNHEY and CDR2 as SMNVEV (reference sequence). The CDR3 region has the DNA TGTGCCAGCAGTTTCCGGGGATCCGGGGAGCTGTTTTTT. Protein product: CASSFRGSGELFF.

This clonotype rates as large (0.1 to 1%). The gene calls are TRBV11-2 and TRBJ2-4; D perhaps matches TRBD2 (6 bases). Germline V lookup: CDR1 SGHAT, CDR2 FQNNGV. Trimming pared 0 bases from V and 8 bases from J, leaving 14 bases between. This CDR3 contains 15 residues. The CDR3 nucleotides read TGTGCCAGCAGCTTAGAAAGGCTAGCGTGGGACATTCAGTACTTC. Amino acid sequence: CASSLERLAWDIQYF.

This clonotype is medium-sized. The gene calls are TRBV10-2 and TRBJ2-7; 9 bases are a match to TRBD2. The CDR3 covers 16 residues. The germline CDR1 and CDR2 sequences are WSHSY and SAAADI. The V and J ends lost 3 bases and 4 bases, in that order; junction bases with no gene match: 10. The CDR3 here is CASSDPASGIDYEQYF. The CDR3 nucleotides are TGCGCCAGCAGTGACCCCGCTAGCGGGATTGATTACGAGCAGTACTTC.

Comments on this clonotype: A much larger clonotype is one base distant, so this may be a read error. V and J are TRBV30 and TRBJ1-3, with D unresolved. The CDR3 is 13 residues long. Trimming cost V 6 bases and J 3 bases, with 12 bases left between them. CDR1 and CDR2 (germline): GTSNPN, SVGIG (reference sequence). The CDR3 DNA reads as TGTGCCTGCACACCGGGGATTGGAAACACCATATATTTT. Encoded protein: CACTPGIGNTIYF.

V and J are TRBV19 and TRBJ1-2; D is ambiguous. CDR1 is LNHDA and CDR2 is SQIVND in the germline V gene (reference sequence). V lost 3 bases and J lost 3, with 14 bases in between. This CDR3 is built from 15 residues. DNA for the CDR3: TGTGCCAGTAGTATCGCTCCCCCAGCGGACTATGGCTACACCTTC. Protein product: CASSIAPPADYGYTF.

With regard to this clonotype: This could be a read error, since a much larger clone is one nucleotide away. The chain links TRBV7-3 to TRBJ2-1; 10 nucleotides line up with TRBD2. In germline, CDR1 is SGHTA, CDR2 FQGTGA. Trimming at V came to 8 bases and at J to 2 bases, leaving 6 bases not matched to a gene. The CDR3 length is 15 residues. CDR3 sequence: CASGSSGGAYNEQFF. In nucleotides, the CDR3 is TGTGCCAGCGGCTCCAGCGGGGGGGCCTACAATGAGCAGTTCTTC.

By share of the sample, this clonotype is medium-sized. The chain couples TRBV19 to TRBJ2-7; 12 bases are shared with TRBD1. From germline, CDR1 is LNHDA and CDR2 SQIVND (reference sequence). The CDR3 consists of 15 residues. With V trimmed by 3 bases and J by 4 bases, 4 bases remained unmatched. The CDR3 sequence: CASSIEGQGAYEQYF. The CDR3 nucleotides read TGTGCCAGTAGTATCGAGGGACAGGGGGCGTACGAGCAGTACTTC.

There are a few counts of this clonotype. The J gene is TRBJ2-7, the V gene TRBV18, with D perhaps matching TRBD2 (8 bases). The CDR3 has 16 amino acids. The ends were cut back, 3 bases at V and 2 bases at J, with 17 bases in the middle. Germline V gene data show CDR1 as KGHSH and CDR2 as LQKENI. CDR3 nucleotides: TGTGCCAGCTCACCCCGGGAGGGGGCGAACGCCTACGAGCAGTACTTC. It translates to CASSPREGANAYEQYF.

This clonotype is termed large. The rearrangement links TRBV12-3 or TRBV12-4 to TRBJ2-7; TRBD2 is a possible D gene (6 bases). The V end was cut by 7 bases, the J end by 0 bases, with 10 bases between. The CDR3 has 13 residues. Written as DNA, the CDR3 is TGTGCCAGCACCCTCGGGGGCTCCTACGAGCAGTACTTC. It codes for CASTLGGSYEQYF.

CDR3 sequence reads: CASSSEQGNNEQFF. Written as DNA, the CDR3 is TGCGCCAGCAGCTCGGAACAAGGAAACAATGAGCAGTTCTTC. The chain recombines TRBV5-1 with TRBJ2-1; D uncertain. The CDR3 contains 14 residues. Deletions cut 3 bases from V and 5 bases from J, with 12 bases between. Germline loops: CDR1 SGHRS, CDR2 YFSETQ.

The rearrangement uses TRBV4-1 and TRBJ2-3, with 8 positions matching TRBD2. The V segment lost 6 bases and the J segment 4 bases; nucleotides outside the gene matches: 6. The germline gives CDR1 MGHRA, CDR2 YSYEKL. This CDR3 comprises 14 residues. CDR3 in amino acids: CASRLSGAADTQYF. In DNA form, the CDR3 reads TGCGCCAGCAGACTTAGCGGGGCCGCAGATACGCAGTATTTT.

Within the sample, this clonotype is large. This rearrangement joins TRBV5-6 to TRBJ2-7; TRBD1 might be the D (5 bases). CDR1 is SGHDT and CDR2 is YYEEEE in the germline V gene. The CDR3 extends over 15 amino acids. V was pared by 0 bases and J by 3 bases, with 13 bases between. CDR3 nucleotide sequence: TGTGCCAGCAGCTTGGCCAGCAAAGGGGACTACGAGCAGTACTTC. As protein: CASSLASKGDYEQYF.

As to this clonotype: A much larger clone differs from this one at a single base, so this may be a read error. V and J are TRBV27 and TRBJ1-2; tentatively, D is TRBD1 (5 bases). The germline CDR1 and CDR2 sequences are MNHEY and SMNVEV (reference sequence). The CDR3 loop spans 15 amino acids. Trimming removed 5 bases from V and 2 bases from J, with 15 bases in between. As DNA, the CDR3 is TGTGCCAGCAGTCCCAACGGGGCGGGGAACTATGGCTACACCTTC. Translating it yields CASSPNGAGNYGYTF.

In the case of this clonotype: At one end the junction does not follow the germline gene, possibly because of a read error. The chain has TRBV5-6 and TRBJ2-1, with 7 bases matching TRBD2. The germline V gene encodes CDR1 SGHDT and CDR2 YYEEEE. The CDR3 is made up of 18 amino acids. The CDR3 sequence is CASSTRPGLKSSYNEQLF. The CDR3 DNA reads TGTGCCAGCAGCACACGACCGGGACTAAAGAGCTCCTACAATGAGCAGCTCTTC. The whole variable domain, remainder taken from reference TRBV5-6 and TRBJ2-1, is DAGVTQSPTHLIKTRGQQVTLRCSPKSGHDTVSWYQQALGQGPQFIFQYYEEEERQRGNFPDRFSGHQFPNYSSELNVNALLLGDSALYLCASSTRPGLKSSYNEQLFGPGTRLTVL.

Comments on this clonotype: This may be a read error, as it is one base from a much larger clone. V is TRBV7-9 and J is TRBJ2-1, with D unresolved. The CDR3 is 12 amino acids. Trimming shortened V by 7 bases and J by 6 bases, and 10 bases separated the two germline ends. In germline, CDR1 is SEHNR, CDR2 FQNEAQ (reference sequence). DNA for the CDR3: TGTGCCAGCATAAGGATTTTCAATGAGCAGTTCTTC. It specifies CASIRIFNEQFF.

About this clonotype: One end of the junction fails to match germline, which may point to a read error. The J gene is TRBJ2-7, the V gene TRBV5-5, with D maybe TRBD1 (6 bases). This CDR3 comprises 13 residues. Germline-derived CDR1 and CDR2 are SGHKS and YYEKEE (reference sequence). DNA for the CDR3: TGCGCCAGCAGCTTGGTTCAGGGGATAGGGCAGTACTTC. It specifies CASSLVQGIGQYF.

Points on this clonotype: One junction end disagrees with the germline gene, perhaps due to a read error. The V and J genes are TRBV30 and TRBJ2-1; D could derive from TRBD1 or TRBD2 (5 bases each). Looked up from germline, CDR1 is GTSNPN and CDR2 is SVGIG (reference sequence). CDR3 size: 14 residues. CDR3 region: CAWSVVAVGEGQSF. The DNA of the CDR3 is TGTGCCTGGAGTGTAGTAGCAGTGGGCGAGGGGCAGTCCTTC.

Regarding this clonotype: Germline and junction disagree at one end, which may indicate a read error. The chain uses TRBV20-1 and TRBJ2-1, with a tentative D call TRBD2 (5 bases). Germline CDR1 reads DFQATT; CDR2 reads SNEGSKA (reference sequence). The CDR3 runs to 16 residues. In DNA form, the CDR3 reads TGCAGTGCTGGAGATCAAAGAACTAGTCTGTACAGTGAGCAGTTCTTC. Residues: CSAGDQRTSLYSEQFF.

This clonotype is medium-sized. The rearrangement uses TRBV9 and TRBJ2-7; 7 bases map to TRBD2. CDR3 length: 15 amino acids. Germline-derived CDR1 and CDR2 are SGDLS and YYNGEE. After removal of 4 bases from V and 2 bases from J, the junction contained 9 bases not matched to a gene. This chain's CDR3 is CASSPPPGTTYEQYF. The CDR3 DNA follows: TGTGCCAGCAGCCCACCCCCCGGGACTACCTACGAGCAGTACTTC.

This clonotype is medium-sized (0.01 to 0.1%) within its sample. The chain is built from TRBV5-6 and TRBJ2-1; 7 bases agree with TRBD1. From germline, CDR1 is SGHDT and CDR2 YYEEEE. After removal of 8 bases from V and 7 bases from J, the junction contained 9 bases not matched to a gene. CDR3 length: 13 residues. CDR3 sequence (DNA): TGTGCCAGTAGAACAGGGGTGGCGAATGAGCAGTTCTTC. It specifies CASRTGVANEQFF.

As regards this clonotype: One end of the junction does not line up with germline, which may come from a read error. The chain employs TRBV15 and TRBJ2-1, with D unresolved. Germline V gene sequence: CDR1 LNHNV, CDR2 YYDKDF (reference sequence). The CDR3 spans 15 residues. CDR3 region: CATSGDISSYNEQLF. For the CDR3, the DNA is TGTGCCACCAGCGGCGACATCAGCTCCTACAATGAGCAGCTCTTC.

In its sample, this clonotype is medium-sized. A junction end diverges from the germline sequence, so it may reflect a read error. The rearrangement links TRBV27 to TRBJ1-1; D gene ambiguous. Germline CDR1 and CDR2: MNHEY and SMNVEV (reference sequence). The CDR3 is made up of 14 amino acids. The CDR3 sequence is CASSLSGSWTEAFF. The DNA of the CDR3 is TGTGCCAGCAGTTTATCCGGGAGTTGGACTGAAGCCTTCTTT.

Note on this clonotype: An end of the junction differs from the germline gene, which may be a read error. The V gene is TRBV7-3, the J gene TRBJ1-1; D may be TRBD1 (6 bases). This CDR3 contains 14 residues. CDR1 is SGHTA, CDR2 FQGTGA, per germline. The CDR3 coding sequence is TGTGCCAGCAGCTTAGCAGGGGTAAACACTGGAGCTTTCTTT. Translating gives CASSLAGVNTGAFF.

Turning to this clonotype: A read error may be the cause here, since a much bigger clone is one base away. This rearrangement joins TRBV25-1 to TRBJ2-1; TRBD2 matches at 7 bases. CDR3 length: 15 residues. The germline V gene has CDR1 MGHDK and CDR2 SYGVNS. The CDR3, as DNA: TGTGCCAGCAGTGAACCTCTAGCGGCGGCGGATGAGCGGTTCTTC. It encodes CASSEPLAAADERFF.